This T cell receptor beta chain was sequenced for a study of Tregs in tolerant kidney transplant recipients. The study's findings and limits: Activated donor B cell expansion appeared to reveal the most relevant donor-specific TCRbeta repertoire. This study did not directly address biological reproducibility.

Assay: immunoSEQ multiplex PCR; the TCRdb copy retains only in-frame clones and omits some. Of more than 95,000 clones detected, roughly nine tenths appear once; the ten largest clones hold more than 0.5%. Unstimulated Tregs (CD4+CD25+CD127-) and CD4+CD25- non-Tregs were sorted from PBMCs. Germline CDR1 and CDR2: MNHNS and SASEGT. Trimming took 2 bases from V and 3 from J, leaving 11 bases between them. The CDR3 consists of 15 residues. Turning to this clone: What it recognizes is unknown.

V and J are TRBV6-1 and TRBJ1-5, with D perhaps matching TRBD1 (5 bases). This receptor was obtained from a human donor in good health. The sequencing input was CD4+ T cells from blood. The CDR3 DNA sequence: TGTGCCAGCAGTGAACGGGGACGGATCAATCAGCCCCAGCATTTT. This codes for CASSERGRINQPQHF.